The present TCR beta chain was sequenced within a study of cytomegalovirus exposure and HLA in healthy donors. The germline V gene encodes CDR1 SGHRS and CDR2 YFSETQ. The CDR3 spans 16 residues. V was pared by 1 base and J by 6 bases, with 11 bases of the junction left unmatched. It was with 60 Vbeta and 13 Jbeta primers that the PCR ran. Measured with immunoSEQ multiplex PCR; TCRdb has only the in-frame clones, and not every one. This sample has 100,000 to 150,000 clones, with about 11% found just once. The gene calls are TRBV5-1 and TRBJ2-7, with TRBD2 matching over 9 bases. The receptor comes from a woman in her late teens or twenties in good health and CMV-seropositive. Sequencing was performed on PBMCs. The CDR3 DNA is TGCGCCAGCAGCTTGTCGGGCGGGAGGGCCTTCGGCGAGCAGTACTTC. This codes for CASSLSGGRAFGEQYF.